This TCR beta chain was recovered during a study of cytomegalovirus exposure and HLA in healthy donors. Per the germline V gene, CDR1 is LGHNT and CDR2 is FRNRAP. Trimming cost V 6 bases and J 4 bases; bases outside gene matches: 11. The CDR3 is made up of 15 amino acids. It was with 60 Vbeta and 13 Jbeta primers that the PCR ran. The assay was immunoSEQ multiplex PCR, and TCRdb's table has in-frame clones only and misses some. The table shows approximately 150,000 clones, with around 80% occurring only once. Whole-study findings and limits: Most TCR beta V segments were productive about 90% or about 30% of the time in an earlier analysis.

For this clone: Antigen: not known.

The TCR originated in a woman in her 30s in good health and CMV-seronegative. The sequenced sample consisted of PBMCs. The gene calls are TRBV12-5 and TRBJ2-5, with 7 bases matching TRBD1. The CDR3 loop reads CASGPTGVGGETQYF. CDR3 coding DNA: TGTGCTAGTGGGCCAACAGGGGTTGGAGGAGAGACCCAGTACTTC.